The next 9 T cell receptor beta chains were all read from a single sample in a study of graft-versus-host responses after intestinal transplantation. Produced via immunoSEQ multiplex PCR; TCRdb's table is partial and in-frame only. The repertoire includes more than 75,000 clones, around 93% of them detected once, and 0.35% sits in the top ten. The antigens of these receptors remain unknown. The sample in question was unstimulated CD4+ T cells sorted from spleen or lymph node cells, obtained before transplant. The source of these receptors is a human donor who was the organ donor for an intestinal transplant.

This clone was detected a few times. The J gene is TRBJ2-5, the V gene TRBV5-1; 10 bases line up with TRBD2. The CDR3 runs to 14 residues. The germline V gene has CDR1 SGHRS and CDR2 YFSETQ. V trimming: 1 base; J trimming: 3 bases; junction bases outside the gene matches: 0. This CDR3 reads CASSLTSGEETQYF. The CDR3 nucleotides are TGCGCCAGCAGCTTGACTAGCGGGGAAGAGACCCAGTACTTC. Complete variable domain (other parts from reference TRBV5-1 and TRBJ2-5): KAGVTQTPRYLIKTRGQQVTLSCSPISGHRSVSWYQQTPGQGLQFLFEYFSETQRNKGNFPGRFSGRQFSNSRSEMNVSTLELGDSALYLCASSLTSGEETQYFGPGTRLLVL.

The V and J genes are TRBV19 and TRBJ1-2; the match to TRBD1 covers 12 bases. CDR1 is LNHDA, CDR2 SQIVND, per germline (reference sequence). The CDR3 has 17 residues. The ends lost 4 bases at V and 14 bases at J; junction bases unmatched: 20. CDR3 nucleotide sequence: TGTGCCAGTAGTACAGACCTAAACGCCCCGGGACAGGGGGCTGGTACCTTC. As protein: CASSTDLNAPGQGAGTF. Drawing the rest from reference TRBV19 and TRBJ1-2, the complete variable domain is DGGITQSPKYLFRKEGQNVTLSCEQNLNHDAMYWYRQDPGQGLRLIYYSQIVNDFQKGDIAEGYSVSREKKESFPLTVTSAQKNPTAFYLCASSTDLNAPGQGAGTFGSGTRLTVV.

This CDR3 is CASRRTGSNEKLFF. CDR3 DNA sequence: TGCGCCAGCAGGCGGACAGGCAGTAATGAAAAACTGTTTTTT. The rearrangement joins TRBV23-1 to TRBJ1-4, with 7 bases matching TRBD1. TRBV23-1 is designated an ORF whose function remains uncertain. V was clipped by 6 bases and J by 4 bases; unmatched bases: 5. CDR3 length: 14 residues.

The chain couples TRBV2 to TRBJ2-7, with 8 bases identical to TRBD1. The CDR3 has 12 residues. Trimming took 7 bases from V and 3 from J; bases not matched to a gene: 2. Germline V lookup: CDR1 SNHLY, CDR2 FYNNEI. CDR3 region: CASIGQGYEQYF. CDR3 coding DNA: TGTGCCAGCATAGGACAGGGCTACGAGCAGTACTTC.

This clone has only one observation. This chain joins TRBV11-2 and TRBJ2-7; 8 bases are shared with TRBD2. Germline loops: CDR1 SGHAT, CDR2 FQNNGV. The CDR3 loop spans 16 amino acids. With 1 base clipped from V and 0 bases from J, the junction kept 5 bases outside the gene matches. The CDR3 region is CASSLAASGYSYEQYF. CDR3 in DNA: TGTGCCAGCAGCTTAGCAGCTAGCGGGTACTCCTACGAGCAGTACTTC.

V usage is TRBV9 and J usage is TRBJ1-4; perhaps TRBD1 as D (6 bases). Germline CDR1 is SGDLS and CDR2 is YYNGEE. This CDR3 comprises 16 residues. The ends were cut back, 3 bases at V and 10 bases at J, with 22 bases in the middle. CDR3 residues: CASSGLTPGHGGKLFF. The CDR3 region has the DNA TGTGCCAGCAGCGGACTTACGCCGGGACATGGGGGAAAACTGTTTTTT. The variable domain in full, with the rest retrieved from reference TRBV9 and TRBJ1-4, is DSGVTQTPKHLITATGQRVTLRCSPRSGDLSVYWYQQSLDQGLQFLIQYYNGEERAKGNILERFSAQQFPDLHSELNLSSLELGDSALYFCASSGLTPGHGGKLFFGSGTQLSVL.

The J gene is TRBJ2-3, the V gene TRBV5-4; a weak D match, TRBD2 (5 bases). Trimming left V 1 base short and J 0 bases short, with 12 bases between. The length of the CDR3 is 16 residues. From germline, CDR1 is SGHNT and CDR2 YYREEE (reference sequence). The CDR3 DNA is TGTGCCAGCAGCTTGCGGCGGGTGAAGAGCACAGATACGCAGTATTTT. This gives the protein CASSLRRVKSTDTQYF.

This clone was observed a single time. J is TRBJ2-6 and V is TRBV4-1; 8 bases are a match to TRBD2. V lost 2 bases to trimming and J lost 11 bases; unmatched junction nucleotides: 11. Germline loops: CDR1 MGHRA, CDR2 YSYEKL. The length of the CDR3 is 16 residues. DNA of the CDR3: TGCGCCAGCAGCCAAAGGCGGTCTAGCGGGTGGGACGTCCTGACTTTC. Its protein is CASSQRRSSGWDVLTF.

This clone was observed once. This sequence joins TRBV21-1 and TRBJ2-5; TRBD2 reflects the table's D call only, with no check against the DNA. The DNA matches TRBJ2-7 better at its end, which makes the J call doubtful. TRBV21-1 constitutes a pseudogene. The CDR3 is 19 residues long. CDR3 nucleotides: TGTGCCAGCAGCAAAGAGGTTTTACGGATTGTCTTTAGCTCCTACGAGCAGTACTTC. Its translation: CASSKEVLRIVFSSYEQYF.